This T cell receptor beta chain came from a study of human T cells and chemical hapten exposure. A single record per CDR3 protein comes from TCRdb applying MiXCR to the RACE reads. The sample records some 110,000 distinct CDR3 sequences, roughly 12% being singletons. Sample time point: pre-sensitization, week 0. Treatment defined: therapeutic diphenylcyclopropenone sensitization with weekly scalp DPC. V lost 5 bases and J lost 2, with 16 bases in between. Germline CDR1 SGHVS, CDR2 FNYEAQ. The CDR3 extends over 15 amino acids. This sequence originates from a woman aged 50 to 60 with alopecia areata. Some clones in this sample may be carry-over from other donors' samples. This chain uses TRBV7-6 with TRBJ2-7; D is perhaps TRBD2 (5 bases). Sample: whole blood, taken in connection with sensitization to the hapten diphenylcyclopropenone (DPC). The CDR3 spells CASSLGPGLTYEQYF. CDR3 in DNA: TGTGCCAGCAGCCTAGGGCCCGGACTTACCTACGAGCAGTACTTC.